Presented here are 17 T cell receptor beta chains from one specimen sequenced in a study of T cell responses to AZD1222 COVID-19 vaccine. The table came from immunoSEQ multiplex PCR; TCRdb's copy has only in-frame clones and leaves some out. Found here are some 110,000 clones, roughly nine tenths of them singletons; the top ten hold 3.3%. The sequenced sample was peripheral blood, obtained 28 days after the second dose of the MenACWY control vaccine. The source of these receptors is an adult who received the MenACWY meningococcal vaccine as a control.

The chain is built from TRBV6-6 and TRBJ2-7; D is perhaps TRBD1 or TRBD2 (6 bases each). The V and J ends lost 5 bases and 2 bases respectively, with 13 bases between them. CDR1 is MNHNY and CDR2 is SVGAGI in the germline V gene (reference sequence). The CDR3 loop spans 14 amino acids. CDR3 bases: TGTGCCAGCAGTGCCAGGGGAGGACCCTACGAGCAGTACTTC. Translated, it gives CASSARGGPYEQYF.

This chain's CDR3 is CASSQGRTGSATGELFF. DNA for the CDR3: TGCGCCAGCAGCCAAGGGAGGACAGGTTCGGCCACCGGGGAGCTGTTTTTT. This chain uses TRBV4-1 with TRBJ2-2, with 7 bases fitting TRBD1. Per the germline V gene, CDR1 is MGHRA and CDR2 is YSYEKL. The length of the CDR3 is 17 residues. J gave up 4 bases and V 1 base, and 9 bases lay outside the gene matches.

This clone has just one count. The V gene is TRBV4-1, the J gene TRBJ2-2; D not resolved. The CDR3 length is 12 residues. From germline, CDR1 is MGHRA and CDR2 YSYEKL. Trimming removed 1 base from V and 6 bases from J, with 3 bases in between. The CDR3 DNA follows: TGCGCCAGCAGCCAAGGTTCCGGGGAGCTGTTTTTT. It codes for CASSQGSGELFF.

V usage is TRBV2 and J usage is TRBJ1-5; D is unresolved. From germline, CDR1 is SNHLY and CDR2 FYNNEI. The germline V and J ends were trimmed by 4 bases and 0 bases, with 7 bases remaining between them. CDR3 length: 14 amino acids. In DNA, the CDR3 is TGTGCCAGCAGTGGGCGGGTTAGCAATCAGCCCCAGCATTTT. It is translated as CASSGRVSNQPQHF.

V is TRBV19 and J is TRBJ1-5; D uncertain. V lost 3 bases to trimming and J lost 8 bases, with 11 bases between them. Germline V gene data show CDR1 as LNHDA and CDR2 as SQIVND (reference sequence). This CDR3 has 13 amino acids. The CDR3 loop reads CASSIDDEKPQHF. The CDR3 nucleotides are TGTGCCAGTAGTATCGATGACGAAAAGCCCCAGCATTTT.

This clone was seen only once. The chain recombines TRBV28 with TRBJ2-3, with TRBD2 as a possible D gene (5 bases). The CDR3 spans 12 residues. The ends were cut back, 6 bases at V and 9 bases at J, with 13 bases in the middle. CDR1 MDHEN and CDR2 SYDVKM come from the germline V gene. CDR3 sequence reads: CASRRPGSTQYF. The CDR3 DNA sequence: TGTGCCAGCAGACGTCCGGGGTCCACGCAGTATTTT.

This clone has just one count. J is TRBJ2-7 and V is TRBV6-5, with 7 positions matching TRBD1. The CDR3 contains 12 residues. The germline V gene has CDR1 MNHEY and CDR2 SVGAGI. Unmatched junction bases numbered 3, after V lost 7 bases and J lost 3 bases. This CDR3 is CASTWTGYEQYF. The CDR3 DNA is TGTGCCAGCACCTGGACAGGCTACGAGCAGTACTTC.

This clone has just one count. CDR3 in amino acids: CASRRLGSRGAQETQYF. For the CDR3, the DNA is TGTGCCAGCAGGCGACTAGGGAGTAGGGGGGCCCAAGAGACCCAGTACTTC. The chain carries TRBV5-6 and TRBJ2-5; D might be TRBD1 or TRBD2, each matching 6 bases. V dropped 5 bases and J dropped 1 base, with 21 bases sitting between them. The germline gives CDR1 SGHDT, CDR2 YYEEEE. The CDR3 has 17 amino acids.

The chain recombines TRBV6-2 or TRBV6-3 with TRBJ2-7; D is possibly TRBD1 or TRBD2 (5 bases each). Trimming shortened V by 2 bases and J by 0 bases, and 17 bases separated the two germline ends. The CDR3 has 17 residues. Germline loops: CDR1 MNHEY, CDR2 SVGEGT. The CDR3 DNA reads TGTGCCAGCAGTTACCCGAATCAGGGACGGATCTCCTACGAGCAGTACTTC. It specifies CASSYPNQGRISYEQYF.

The J gene is TRBJ1-6, the V gene TRBV28; 9 positions agree with TRBD1. CDR3 length equals 12 residues. From germline, CDR1 is MDHEN and CDR2 SYDVKM. The V segment lost 10 bases and the J segment 9 bases; nucleotides outside the gene matches: 4. The CDR3 is CATGTGFSPLHF. In DNA form, the CDR3 reads TGTGCCACCGGGACAGGGTTTTCACCCCTCCACTTT.

The J gene is TRBJ2-5, the V gene TRBV4-1; D is unresolved. The CDR3 is made up of 16 amino acids. Trimming stripped 0 bases from V and 5 bases from J, with 16 bases between. The germline V gene encodes CDR1 MGHRA and CDR2 YSYEKL. CDR3 amino acids: CASSQDLGSRRETQYF. CDR3 DNA sequence: TGCGCCAGCAGCCAAGATCTAGGCAGTCGACGGGAGACCCAGTACTTC.

The gene calls are TRBV5-1 and TRBJ2-3; possible D gene TRBD2, 5 bases. CDR1 is SGHRS and CDR2 is YFSETQ in the germline V gene. V was shortened by 1 base and J by 5 bases, with 11 bases between the two germline ends. The CDR3 contains 14 residues. The CDR3 loop reads CASSLRGGRDTQYF. The DNA for the CDR3 is TGCGCCAGCAGCTTGAGAGGAGGCAGAGATACGCAGTATTTT. The variable domain in full, with the rest retrieved from reference TRBV5-1 and TRBJ2-3, is KAGVTQTPRYLIKTRGQQVTLSCSPISGHRSVSWYQQTPGQGLQFLFEYFSETQRNKGNFPGRFSGRQFSNSRSEMNVSTLELGDSALYLCASSLRGGRDTQYFGPGTRLTVL.

This clone was counted once. This chain connects TRBV14 to TRBJ1-1; no clear D gene. V was clipped by 6 bases and J by 0 bases, with 11 bases between them. The CDR3 contains 14 residues. Germline CDR1 is SGHDN and CDR2 is FVKESK. This CDR3 is CASSLSGLNTEAFF. The CDR3, as DNA: TGTGCCAGCAGTCTCAGCGGGCTGAACACTGAAGCTTTCTTT.

V usage is TRBV6-1 and J usage is TRBJ1-6; D is possibly TRBD1 (5 bases). CDR3 length equals 16 residues. V was clipped by 4 bases and J by 5 bases, with 15 bases between them. Germline V lookup: CDR1 MNHNS, CDR2 SASEGT. The CDR3 DNA is TGTGCCAGCAGTGTTTCGACAGTCCTTAATAATTCACCCCTCCACTTT. It specifies CASSVSTVLNNSPLHF.

The chain employs TRBV30 and TRBJ1-5; possibly TRBD1 for D (6 bases). CDR1 GTSNPN and CDR2 SVGIG come from the germline V gene (reference sequence). Trimming stripped 3 bases from V and 5 bases from J, with 14 bases between. The CDR3 runs to 14 residues. The CDR3 region has the DNA TGTGCCTGGAGAGGGGAAGGGGGTCATCAGCCCCAGCATTTT. Its translation: CAWRGEGGHQPQHF.

CDR3 bases: TGCGCCAGCAGCCCGGGGACAGGGTCAAGAGAGCAGTACTTC. Encoded protein: CASSPGTGSREQYF. The chain couples TRBV5-1 to TRBJ2-7, with 9 bases matching TRBD1. There are 14 residues in the CDR3. Germline V gene sequence: CDR1 SGHRS, CDR2 YFSETQ. The V segment lost 4 bases and the J segment 7 bases; nucleotides outside the gene matches: 9.

This sequence joins TRBV19 and TRBJ1-1, with D possibly TRBD1 on 5 matching bases. The CDR3 contains 13 residues. CDR1 is LNHDA and CDR2 is SQIVND in the germline V gene (reference sequence). V lost 5 bases to trimming and J lost 3 bases, with 10 bases between them. The CDR3 loop is CASSGPGYTEAFF. The CDR3 bases are TGTGCCAGTAGTGGCCCAGGGTACACTGAAGCTTTCTTT.